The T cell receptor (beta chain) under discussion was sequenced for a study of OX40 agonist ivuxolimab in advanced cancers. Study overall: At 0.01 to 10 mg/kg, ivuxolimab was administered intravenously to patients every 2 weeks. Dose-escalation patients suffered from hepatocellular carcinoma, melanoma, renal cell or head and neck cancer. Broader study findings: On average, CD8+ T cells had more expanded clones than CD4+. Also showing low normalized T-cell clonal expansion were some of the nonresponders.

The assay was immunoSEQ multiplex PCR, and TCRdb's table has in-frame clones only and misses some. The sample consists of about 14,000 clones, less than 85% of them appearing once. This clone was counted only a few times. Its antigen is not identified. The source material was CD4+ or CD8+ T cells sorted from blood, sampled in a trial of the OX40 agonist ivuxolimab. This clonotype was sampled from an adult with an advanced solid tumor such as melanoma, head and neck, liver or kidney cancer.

CDR3 amino acids: CASSGNEQFF. CDR3 coding DNA: TGTGCCAGCAGCGGGAATGAGCAGTTCTTC. This chain connects TRBV9 to TRBJ2-1, with no clear D. V gave up 3 bases and J gave up 7 bases, with 2 bases separating them. Germline V gene lookup returns CDR1 SGDLS and CDR2 YYNGEE. This CDR3 spans 10 amino acids.